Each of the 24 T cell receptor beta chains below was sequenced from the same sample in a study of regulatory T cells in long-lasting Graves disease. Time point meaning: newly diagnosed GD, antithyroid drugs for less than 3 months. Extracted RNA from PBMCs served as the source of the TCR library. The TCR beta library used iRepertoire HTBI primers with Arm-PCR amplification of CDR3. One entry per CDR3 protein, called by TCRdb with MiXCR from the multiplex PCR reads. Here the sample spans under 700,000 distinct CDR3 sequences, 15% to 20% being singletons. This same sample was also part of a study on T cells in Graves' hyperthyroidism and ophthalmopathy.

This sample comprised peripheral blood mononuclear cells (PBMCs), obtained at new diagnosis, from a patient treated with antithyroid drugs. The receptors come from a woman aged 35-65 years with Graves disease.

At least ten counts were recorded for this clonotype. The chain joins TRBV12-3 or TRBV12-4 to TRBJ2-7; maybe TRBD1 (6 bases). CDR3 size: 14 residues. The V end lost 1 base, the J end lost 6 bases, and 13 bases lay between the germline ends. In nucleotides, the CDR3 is TGTGCCAGCAGTTTAGACGGACAGTCGGGCGAGCAGTACTTC. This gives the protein CASSLDGQSGEQYF.

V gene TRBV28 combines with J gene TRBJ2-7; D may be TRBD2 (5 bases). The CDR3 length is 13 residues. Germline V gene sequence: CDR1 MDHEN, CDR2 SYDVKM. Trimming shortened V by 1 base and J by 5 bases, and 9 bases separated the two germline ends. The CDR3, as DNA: TGTGCCAGCAGTTTATTACACGGGAACGAGCAGTACTTC. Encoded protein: CASSLLHGNEQYF.

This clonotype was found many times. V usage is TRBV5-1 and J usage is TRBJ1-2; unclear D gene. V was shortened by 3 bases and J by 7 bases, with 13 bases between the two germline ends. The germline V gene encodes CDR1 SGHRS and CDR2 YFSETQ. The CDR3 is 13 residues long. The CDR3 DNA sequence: TGCGCCAGCAGCTCCCATGTGCTCGGTGGCTACACCTTC. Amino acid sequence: CASSSHVLGGYTF.

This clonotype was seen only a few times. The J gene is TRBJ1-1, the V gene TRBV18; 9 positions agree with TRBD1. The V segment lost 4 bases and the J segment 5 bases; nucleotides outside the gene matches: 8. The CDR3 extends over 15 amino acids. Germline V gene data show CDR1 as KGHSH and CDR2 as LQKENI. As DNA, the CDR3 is TGTGCCAGCTCACTGCAGACAGGGGGGGGAACTGAAGCTTTCTTT. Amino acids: CASSLQTGGGTEAFF.

CDR3 coding DNA: TGTGCCAGCAGCCAACCCCAGGGTGTCCAGTACTTC. It yields the protein CASSQPQGVQYF. The chain couples TRBV14 to TRBJ2-5; a weak D match, TRBD1 (5 bases). V lost 2 bases to trimming and J lost 10 bases, with 11 bases between them. Germline CDR1 SGHDN, CDR2 FVKESK. This CDR3 has 12 residues.

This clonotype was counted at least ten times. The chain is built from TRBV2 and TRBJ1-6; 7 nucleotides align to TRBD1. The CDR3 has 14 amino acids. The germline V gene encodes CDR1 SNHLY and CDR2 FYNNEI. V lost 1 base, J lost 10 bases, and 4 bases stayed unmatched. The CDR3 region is CASSEDRGGSPLHF. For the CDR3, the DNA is TGTGCCAGCAGTGAAGACAGGGGAGGGTCACCCCTCCACTTT.

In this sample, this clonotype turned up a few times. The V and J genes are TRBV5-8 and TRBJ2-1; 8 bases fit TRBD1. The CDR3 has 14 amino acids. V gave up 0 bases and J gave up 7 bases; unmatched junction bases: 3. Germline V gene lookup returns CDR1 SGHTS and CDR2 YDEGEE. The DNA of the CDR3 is TGTGCCAGCAGCTTGGGGACAGGGAAAAATGAGCAGTTCTTC. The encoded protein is CASSLGTGKNEQFF.

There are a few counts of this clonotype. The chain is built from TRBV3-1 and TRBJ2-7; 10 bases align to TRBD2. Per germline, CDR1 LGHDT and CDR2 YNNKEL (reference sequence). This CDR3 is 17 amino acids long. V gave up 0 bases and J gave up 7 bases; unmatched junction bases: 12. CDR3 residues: CASSQDVWSGGAGEQYF. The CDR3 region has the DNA TGTGCCAGCAGCCAAGATGTTTGGAGCGGGGGGGCCGGTGAGCAGTACTTC.

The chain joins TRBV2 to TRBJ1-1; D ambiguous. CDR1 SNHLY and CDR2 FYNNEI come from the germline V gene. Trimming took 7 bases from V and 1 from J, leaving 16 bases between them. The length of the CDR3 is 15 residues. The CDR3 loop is CASIKELTENTEAFF. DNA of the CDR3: TGTGCCAGCATCAAGGAACTAACAGAGAACACTGAAGCTTTCTTT.

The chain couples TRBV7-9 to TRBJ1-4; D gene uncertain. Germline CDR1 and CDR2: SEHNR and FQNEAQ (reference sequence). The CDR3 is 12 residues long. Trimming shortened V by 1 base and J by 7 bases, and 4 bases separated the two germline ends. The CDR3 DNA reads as TGTGCCAGCAGCTTAGGTGTTGAAAAACTGTTTTTT. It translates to CASSLGVEKLFF. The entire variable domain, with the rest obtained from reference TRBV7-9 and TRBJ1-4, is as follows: DTGVSQNPRHKITKRGQNVTFRCDPISEHNRLYWYRQTLGQGPEFLTYFQNEAQLEKSRLLSDRFSAERPKGSFSTLEIQRTEQGDSAMYLCASSLGVEKLFFGSGTQLSVL.

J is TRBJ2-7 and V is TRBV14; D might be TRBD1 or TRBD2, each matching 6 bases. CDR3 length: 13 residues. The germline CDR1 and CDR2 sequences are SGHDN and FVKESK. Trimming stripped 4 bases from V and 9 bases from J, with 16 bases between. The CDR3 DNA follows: TGTGCCAGCAGCCTAGTAGGGGGGCCGGGGCAGTACTTC. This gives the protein CASSLVGGPGQYF.

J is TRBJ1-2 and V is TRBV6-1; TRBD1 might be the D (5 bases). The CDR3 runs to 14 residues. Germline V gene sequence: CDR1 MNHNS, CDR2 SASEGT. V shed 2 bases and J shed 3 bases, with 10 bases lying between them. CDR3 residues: CASSERRGYYGYTF. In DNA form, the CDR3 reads TGTGCCAGCAGTGAACGACGGGGCTACTATGGCTACACCTTC.

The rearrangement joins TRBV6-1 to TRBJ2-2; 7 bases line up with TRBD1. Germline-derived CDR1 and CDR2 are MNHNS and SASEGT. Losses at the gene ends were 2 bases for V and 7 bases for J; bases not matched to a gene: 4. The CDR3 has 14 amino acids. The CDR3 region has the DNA TGTGCCAGCAGTGAAAGAGGGGGCATCGGGGAGCTGTTTTTT. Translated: CASSERGGIGELFF.

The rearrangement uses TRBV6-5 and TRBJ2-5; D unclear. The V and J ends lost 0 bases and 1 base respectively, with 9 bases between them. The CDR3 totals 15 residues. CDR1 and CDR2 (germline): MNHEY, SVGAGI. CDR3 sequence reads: CASSYSGSLQETQYF. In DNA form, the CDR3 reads TGTGCCAGCAGTTACTCGGGCAGCCTCCAAGAGACCCAGTACTTC.

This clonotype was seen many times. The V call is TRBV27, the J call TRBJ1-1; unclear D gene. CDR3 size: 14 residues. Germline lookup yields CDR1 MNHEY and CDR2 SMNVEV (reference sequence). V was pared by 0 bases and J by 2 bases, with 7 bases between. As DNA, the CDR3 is TGTGCCAGCAGTTTATCTCCGATCAACACTGAAGCTTTCTTT. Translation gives CASSLSPINTEAFF.

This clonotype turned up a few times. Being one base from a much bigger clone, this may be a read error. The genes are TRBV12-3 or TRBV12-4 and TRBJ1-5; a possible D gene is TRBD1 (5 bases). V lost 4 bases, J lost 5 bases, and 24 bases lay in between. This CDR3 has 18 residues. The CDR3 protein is CASSCPPGREREDQPQHF. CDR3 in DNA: TGTGCCAGCAGTTGCCCACCGGGCAGGGAGAGGGAGGATCAGCCCCAGCATTTT.

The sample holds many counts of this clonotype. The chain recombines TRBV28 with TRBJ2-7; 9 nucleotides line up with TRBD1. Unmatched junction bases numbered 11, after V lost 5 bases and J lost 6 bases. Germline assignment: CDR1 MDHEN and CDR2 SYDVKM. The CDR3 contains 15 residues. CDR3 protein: CASSTPGQGLGEQYF. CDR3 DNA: TGTGCCAGCAGTACCCCGGGACAGGGTTTAGGCGAGCAGTACTTC.

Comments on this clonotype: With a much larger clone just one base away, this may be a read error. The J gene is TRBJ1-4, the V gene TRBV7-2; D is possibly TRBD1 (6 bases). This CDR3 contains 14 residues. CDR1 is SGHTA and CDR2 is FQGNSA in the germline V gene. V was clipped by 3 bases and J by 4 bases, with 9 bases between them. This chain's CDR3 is CASSLDSINEKLFF. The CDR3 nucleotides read TGTGCCAGCAGCTTGGACAGCATTAATGAAAAACTGTTTTTT.

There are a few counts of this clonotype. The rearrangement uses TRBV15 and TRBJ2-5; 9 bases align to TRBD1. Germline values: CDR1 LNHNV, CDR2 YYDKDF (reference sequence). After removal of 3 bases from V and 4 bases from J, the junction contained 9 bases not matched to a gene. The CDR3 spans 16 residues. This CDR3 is CATSSFEDRGGETQYF. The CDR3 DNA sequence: TGTGCCACCAGCAGCTTCGAGGACAGGGGAGGAGAGACCCAGTACTTC.

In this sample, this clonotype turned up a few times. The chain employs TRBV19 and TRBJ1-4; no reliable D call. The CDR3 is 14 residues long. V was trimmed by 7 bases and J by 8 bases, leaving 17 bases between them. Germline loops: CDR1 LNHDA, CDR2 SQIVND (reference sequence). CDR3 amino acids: CASMELGLREKLFF. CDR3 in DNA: TGTGCCAGTATGGAACTGGGCCTCCGGGAAAAACTGTTTTTT.

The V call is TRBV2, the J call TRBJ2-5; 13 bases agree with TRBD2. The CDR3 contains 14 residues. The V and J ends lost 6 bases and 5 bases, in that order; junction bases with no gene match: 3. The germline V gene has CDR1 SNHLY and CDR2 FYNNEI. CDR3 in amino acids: CASRTGLAGETQYF. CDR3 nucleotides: TGTGCCAGCAGGACGGGACTAGCGGGGGAGACCCAGTACTTC.

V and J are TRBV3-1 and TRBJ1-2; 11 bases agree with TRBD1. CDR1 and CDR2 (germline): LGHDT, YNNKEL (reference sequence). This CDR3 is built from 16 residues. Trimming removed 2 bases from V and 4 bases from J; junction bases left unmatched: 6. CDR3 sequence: CASSQPRTGGGYGYTF. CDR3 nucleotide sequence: TGTGCCAGCAGCCAACCAAGGACAGGGGGCGGCTATGGCTACACCTTC.

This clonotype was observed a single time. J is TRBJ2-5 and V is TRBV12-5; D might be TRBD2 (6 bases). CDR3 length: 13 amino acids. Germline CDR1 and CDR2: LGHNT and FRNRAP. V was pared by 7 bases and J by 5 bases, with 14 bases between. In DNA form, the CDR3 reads TGTGCTAGTGCCCCTCGAGGAGGGGAGACCCAGTACTTC. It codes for CASAPRGGETQYF.

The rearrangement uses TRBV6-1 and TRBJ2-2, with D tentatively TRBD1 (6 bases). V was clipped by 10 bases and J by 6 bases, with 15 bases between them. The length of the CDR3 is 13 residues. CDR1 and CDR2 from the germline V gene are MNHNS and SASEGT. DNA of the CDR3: TGTGCCATCCGAAAACAGGGCCCCGGGGAGCTGTTTTTT. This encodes CAIRKQGPGELFF.